This T cell receptor beta chain was sequenced for a study of T cell repertoires in cytomegalovirus infection. Via MiXCR, TCRdb re-called the reads, giving one row per CDR3 protein. The data hold around 770,000 distinct CDR3 sequences, with 25% to 30% observed a single time. A remark on this clonotype: The antigen remains undetermined.

V was trimmed by 4 bases and J by 8 bases, leaving 15 bases between them. Germline-derived CDR1 and CDR2 are SGHVT and SQSDAQ. This CDR3 region has 14 residues. The source material was cultured CD8+ T cells from PBMCs, sampled from culture after CMV antigen stimulation. V usage is TRBV7-4 and J usage is TRBJ2-1; D is unresolved. The sequence was collected from a human donor in good health (CMV status not recorded). Some clones in this sample may be carry-over from other donors' samples. CDR3 in amino acids: CASSSLNEDDEQFF. The CDR3 bases are TGTGCCAGCAGCTCCCTGAATGAAGACGATGAGCAGTTCTTC.